At least ten counts were recorded for the clone carrying this T cell receptor (beta chain). Its specificity is not known. This sample is drawn from a study of blood T cells in healthy people across ages. Background on the study: There was about one barcoded beta molecule captured by template switching per two T cells. Overall study results and limits: It was the long-lived donors that had more naive CD4+ cells and higher diversity than aged donors. With age, beta diversity per million T cells declined roughly linearly, significantly by approximately 41.

For the second PCR, which ran for about 7 to 12 cycles, a sample-barcoded 5' primer and a J-beta primer mix were used. All cDNA molecules were each tagged by a template-switch adaptor with 12 random nucleotides. TCRdb itself ran the 5' RACE reads through MiXCR, one entry per CDR3 protein. Of about 940,000 distinct CDR3 sequences listed, 40% to 60% are singletons. CDR3 length equals 15 residues. V trimming: 4 bases; J trimming: 5 bases; junction bases outside the gene matches: 9. Germline V CDR1 and CDR2: ENHRY, SYGVKD. This sequence originates from a man aged 25 to 45 in good health. The J gene is TRBJ2-7, the V gene TRBV10-3; 9 bases match TRBD1. Sequences were obtained from blood. CDR3 amino acids: CAISVADRGKDEQYF. The DNA for the CDR3 is TGTGCCATCAGTGTCGCGGACAGGGGTAAGGACGAGCAGTACTTC.